This T cell receptor beta chain is from a study of T cells after yellow fever vaccination. TCRdb redid the calling of the 5' RACE reads with MiXCR, one entry per CDR3 protein. The sample holds about 220,000 distinct CDR3 sequences; around 3.1% are singletons and the top ten take about 3%. CDR3 size: 14 residues. Per germline, CDR1 MGHDK and CDR2 SYGVNS. A few counts support this clonotype. This specimen was CD4+ T cells sorted from PBMCs, taken 10 days after the yellow fever booster vaccination. The J gene is TRBJ1-3, the V gene TRBV25-1; D gene unclear. This TCR came from a man in his late teens or twenties who received the YFV17D yellow fever vaccine. The DNA for the CDR3 is TGTATTGGGTCCGGGAGAGGCTCTGGAAACACCATATATTTT. Amino acid sequence: CIGSGRGSGNTIYF.